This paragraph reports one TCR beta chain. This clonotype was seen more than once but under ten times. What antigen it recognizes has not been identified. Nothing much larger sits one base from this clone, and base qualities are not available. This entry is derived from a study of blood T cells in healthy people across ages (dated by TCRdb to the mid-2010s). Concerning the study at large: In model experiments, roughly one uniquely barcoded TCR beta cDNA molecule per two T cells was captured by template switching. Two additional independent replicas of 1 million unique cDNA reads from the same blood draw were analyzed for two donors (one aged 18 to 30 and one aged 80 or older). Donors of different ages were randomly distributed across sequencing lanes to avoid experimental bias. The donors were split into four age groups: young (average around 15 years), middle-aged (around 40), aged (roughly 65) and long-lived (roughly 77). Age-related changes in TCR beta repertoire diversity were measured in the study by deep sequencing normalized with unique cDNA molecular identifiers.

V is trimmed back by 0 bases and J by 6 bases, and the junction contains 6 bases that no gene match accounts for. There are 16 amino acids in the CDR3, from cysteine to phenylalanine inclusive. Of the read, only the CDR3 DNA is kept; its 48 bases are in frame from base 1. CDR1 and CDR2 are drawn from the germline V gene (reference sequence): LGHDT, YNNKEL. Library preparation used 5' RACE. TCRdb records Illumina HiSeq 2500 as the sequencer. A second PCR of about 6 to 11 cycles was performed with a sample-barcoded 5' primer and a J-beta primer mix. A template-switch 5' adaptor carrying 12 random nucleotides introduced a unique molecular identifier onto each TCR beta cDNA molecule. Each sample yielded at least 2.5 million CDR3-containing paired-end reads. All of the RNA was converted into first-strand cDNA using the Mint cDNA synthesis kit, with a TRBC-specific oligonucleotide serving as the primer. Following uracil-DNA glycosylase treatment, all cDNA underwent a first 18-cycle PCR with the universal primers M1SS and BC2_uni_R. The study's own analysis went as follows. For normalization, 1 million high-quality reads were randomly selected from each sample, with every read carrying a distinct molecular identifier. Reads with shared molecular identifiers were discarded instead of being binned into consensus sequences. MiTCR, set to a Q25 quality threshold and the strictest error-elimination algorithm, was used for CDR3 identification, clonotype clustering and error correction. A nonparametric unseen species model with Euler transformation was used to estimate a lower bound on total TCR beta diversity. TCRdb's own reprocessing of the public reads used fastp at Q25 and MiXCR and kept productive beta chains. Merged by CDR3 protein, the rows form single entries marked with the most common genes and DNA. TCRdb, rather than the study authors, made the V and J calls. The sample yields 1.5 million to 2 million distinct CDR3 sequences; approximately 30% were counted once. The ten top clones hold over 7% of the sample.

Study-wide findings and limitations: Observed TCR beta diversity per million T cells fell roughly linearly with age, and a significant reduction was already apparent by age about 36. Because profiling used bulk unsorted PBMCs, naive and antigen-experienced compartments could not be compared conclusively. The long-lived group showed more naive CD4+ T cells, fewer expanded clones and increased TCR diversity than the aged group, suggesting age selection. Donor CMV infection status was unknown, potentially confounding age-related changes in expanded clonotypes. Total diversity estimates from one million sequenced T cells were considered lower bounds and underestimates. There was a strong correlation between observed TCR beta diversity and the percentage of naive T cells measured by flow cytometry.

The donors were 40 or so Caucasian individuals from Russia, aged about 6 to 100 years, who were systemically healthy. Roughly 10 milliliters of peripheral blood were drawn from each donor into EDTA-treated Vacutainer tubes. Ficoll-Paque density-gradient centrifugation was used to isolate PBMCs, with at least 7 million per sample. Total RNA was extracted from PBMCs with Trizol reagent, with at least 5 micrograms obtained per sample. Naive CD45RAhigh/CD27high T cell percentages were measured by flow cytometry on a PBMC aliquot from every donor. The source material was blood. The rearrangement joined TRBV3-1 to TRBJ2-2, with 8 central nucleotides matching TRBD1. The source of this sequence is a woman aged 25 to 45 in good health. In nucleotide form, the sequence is TGTGCCAGCAGCCAAGATCGGACAGGGTTGGCCGGGGAGCTGTTTTTT. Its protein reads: CASSQDRTGLAGELFF.